The 6 T cell receptor beta chains given below trace back to one sample, sequenced in a study of cytotoxic CD8 clonotypes in ibrutinib-treated CLL. Sequencing was performed with immunoSEQ multiplex PCR; in TCRdb, only in-frame clones are kept and a portion is missing. The repertoire consists of 25,000 to 35,000 clones, with roughly 60% occurring once and the leading ten covering 12% to 15%. Source: PBMCs, taken before ibrutinib treatment. The receptors were gathered from a human donor with chronic lymphocytic leukemia.

V and J are TRBV27 and TRBJ1-5; 8 bases line up with TRBD1. With 2 bases clipped from V and 1 base from J, the junction kept 7 bases outside the gene matches. Germline V gene sequence: CDR1 MNHEY, CDR2 SMNVEV (reference sequence). The CDR3 has 17 residues. The CDR3 DNA sequence: TGTGCCAGCAGTTTAAGAGGACAGGGAGAGAGCAATCAGCCCCAGCATTTT. Encoded protein: CASSLRGQGESNQPQHF.

A few counts support this clone. J is TRBJ2-5 and V is TRBV6-1; 11 nucleotides align to TRBD2. The V gene's germline CDR1 is MNHNS and CDR2 SASEGT. The CDR3 length is 15 residues. V was clipped by 2 bases and J by 4 bases; unmatched bases: 3. The CDR3 DNA is TGTGCCAGCAGTGAAAATAGCGGGGGGGCAGAGACCCAGTACTTC. The encoded protein is CASSENSGGAETQYF.

The CDR3 nucleotides read TGTGCCGGATCCGGGACAGGGTACCACGAGCAGTACTTC. It yields the protein CAGSGTGYHEQYF. V usage is TRBV2 and J usage is TRBJ2-7; 9 bases line up with TRBD1. The V and J ends lost 11 bases and 5 bases, in that order; junction bases with no gene match: 10. This CDR3 region has 13 residues. Germline CDR1 SNHLY, CDR2 FYNNEI.

Notes on this clone: The junction and the germline gene differ at one end; a read error may be behind it. This chain connects TRBV6-1 to TRBJ1-2, with 9 bases aligning to TRBD1. Germline assignment: CDR1 MNHNS and CDR2 SASEGT. CDR3 length equals 11 residues. This CDR3 is CASSEDRGAYF. The CDR3 nucleotides are TGTGCCAGCAGTGAGGACAGGGGAGCGTATTTC.

This chain uses TRBV6-1 with TRBJ2-5; weak D call: TRBD1 (6 bases). Between the trimmed V and J ends, which lost 1 base and 2 bases, there was a span of 11 bases. This CDR3 is 15 amino acids long. Germline V gene lookup returns CDR1 MNHNS and CDR2 SASEGT. CDR3 DNA sequence: TGTGCCAGCAGTGAAGGGACAGAGCTTCAAGAGACCCAGTACTTC. Translation gives CASSEGTELQETQYF.

The V and J genes are TRBV6-1 and TRBJ2-1; 7 nucleotides match TRBD1. Losses at the gene ends were 10 bases for V and 9 bases for J; bases not matched to a gene: 18. Germline V gives CDR1 MNHNS, CDR2 SASEGT. The length of the CDR3 is 15 residues. The chain's CDR3 is CATESGTAPIGEQFF. CDR3 in DNA: TGTGCCACCGAATCCGGGACAGCGCCCATCGGTGAGCAGTTCTTC.